The 5 T cell receptor beta chains in this list originate from one sample, sequenced in a study of cytomegalovirus exposure and HLA in healthy donors (dated by TCRdb to the late 2010s). Libraries were constructed by the immunoSEQ multiplex PCR assay. A mixture of 60 forward primers for TCR Vbeta segments and 13 reverse primers for TCR Jbeta segments was used in the multiplex PCR. TCRdb holds this immuneACCESS table with in-frame rearrangements only. Some clones are missing; in checked studies, unresolved V genes explain under half, and the rest has no known cause. The sample data list around 120,000 clones, and 60% to 85% of these were observed just once. 3.4% of the sample is held by the ten biggest clonotypes. Sequenced material: PBMCs. The receptors stem from a man in his thirties or forties in good health and CMV-seronegative.

This clone was counted once. This chain joins TRBV5-1 and TRBJ2-5; 12 bases match TRBD1. J gave up 1 base and V 3 bases, and 4 bases lay outside the gene matches. CDR3 length: 16 amino acids. The germline V gene encodes CDR1 SGHRS and CDR2 YFSETQ. CDR3 DNA sequence: TGCGCCAGCAGCTCCGGGACAGGGGGCTCCCAAGAGACCCAGTACTTC. It codes for CASSSGTGGSQETQYF. Based on the CDR3 plus reference TRBV5-1 and TRBJ2-5, the full variable domain is KAGVTQTPRYLIKTRGQQVTLSCSPISGHRSVSWYQQTPGQGLQFLFEYFSETQRNKGNFPGRFSGRQFSNSRSEMNVSTLELGDSALYLCASSSGTGGSQETQYFGPGTRLLVL.

The chain links TRBV5-8 to TRBJ2-3; the match to TRBD1 covers 10 bases. Germline assignment: CDR1 SGHTS and CDR2 YDEGEE. V shed 1 base, J shed 6 bases, and the junction held 14 bases outside the gene matches. The CDR3 covers 18 residues. In DNA form, the CDR3 reads TGTGCCAGCAGCTTGCACTTATCCGGGACAGGGGATTCCGATACGCAGTATTTT. It yields the protein CASSLHLSGTGDSDTQYF.

This chain joins TRBV4-1 and TRBJ2-7, with a tentative D call TRBD2 (6 bases). The length of the CDR3 is 12 residues. The germline gives CDR1 MGHRA, CDR2 YSYEKL. V shed 4 bases and J shed 13 bases, with 17 bases lying between them. This CDR3 reads CASSPVLGGPYF. The CDR3 nucleotides read TGCGCCAGCAGCCCCGTCTTGGGGGGTCCTTACTTC.

The chain links TRBV23-1 to TRBJ1-1; 10 bases match TRBD1. TRBV23-1 is an ORF, with its function uncertain. The CDR3 has 17 residues. The trim removed 5 bases at V and 0 bases at J, leaving 9 bases unmatched. Here the CDR3 DNA reads TGCGCCAGCAGTGCCGGGACAGGGGACCTAATGAACACTGAAGCTTTCTTT. Translated: CASSAGTGDLMNTEAFF.

The chain is built from TRBV5-4 and TRBJ2-7; D is possibly TRBD1 (5 bases). CDR3 length: 12 amino acids. Germline V gene sequence: CDR1 SGHNT, CDR2 YYREEE (reference sequence). V was clipped by 4 bases and J by 5 bases, with 10 bases between them. The CDR3 region has the DNA TGTGCCAGCAGCCCCAGGGAAAACGAGCAGTACTTC. It is translated as CASSPRENEQYF.